What follows is one T cell receptor (beta chain) and its context. Its antigen is currently unknown. The repertoire was sequenced with immunoSEQ multiplex PCR; TCRdb's copy has only in-frame clones and lacks some. The sample lists over 95,000 clones, 90% to 95% occurring once. Trimming removed 11 bases at V and 0 bases at J, with 11 bases between. The CDR3 runs 13 residues. CDR1 is MDHEN, CDR2 SYDVKM, per germline. This sample was taken from a study of siplizumab effects on memory and regulatory T cells. Points from the study as a whole: Naive-or-memory phenotypes were unassignable for roughly 75-95% of proliferating CD4+ or CD8+ clones.

Input material: non-Treg CD4+ T cells sorted from blood. The chain carries TRBV28 and TRBJ1-3, with TRBD1 as a possible D gene (6 bases). The sequence was obtained from a human donor in good health. CDR3 in amino acids: CASRGHSGNTIYF. The CDR3 DNA reads TGTGCCTCCAGGGGTCACTCTGGAAACACCATATATTTT.